This TCR beta chain was captured by sequencing in a study of blood T cell repertoires in COVID-19. Study at large: T cells, B-cell-depleted T cells, or PBMCs provided the cDNA or gDNA that served as material.

The table came from immunoSEQ multiplex PCR; TCRdb's copy has only in-frame clones and leaves some out. In the table there are around 430,000 clones, about 87% of which are singletons. Everyone who took part was roughly 18 to 89 years old, and they came from about two dozen US areas. The V end was cut by 1 base, the J end by 9 bases, with 21 bases between. Per germline, CDR1 LGHNA and CDR2 YNFKEQ. The CDR3 length is 16 residues. The receptor's source is a woman in her forties or fifties who had recovered from COVID-19. The specimen was PBMCs or T cells enriched from blood (not recorded which). The chain links TRBV4-2 to TRBJ2-5, with D perhaps TRBD1 (6 bases). The CDR3 region is CASSQGGRRAPEAQYF. In DNA form, the CDR3 reads TGTGCCAGCAGCCAAGGGGGGCGTAGGGCTCCGGAGGCCCAGTACTTC.